This is a list of T cell receptor beta chains from one sample in a study of T cell repertoires in cytomegalovirus infection. TCRdb redid the calling of the reads with MiXCR, one entry per CDR3 protein. The top ten hold approximately 30% of the sample, which has 150,000 to 200,000 distinct CDR3 sequences, 28% seen once. The source material was PBMCs. The receptors originated from a human donor in good health (CMV status not recorded). Some clones in this sample may be carry-over from other donors' samples. CDR3s leave out the opening cysteine and the closing phenylalanine or tryptophan. Fields, in order: V gene, J gene, CDR3 protein.

TRBV7-9,TRBJ2-7,ASSLLGTGGDEQY
TRBV12-5,TRBJ1-5,ASGLVGESSNQPQH
TRBV24-1,TRBJ1-5,ATSESKGPDQPQH
TRBV6-2/TRBV6-3,TRBJ2-7,ASSYGGLGYEQY
TRBV7-3,TRBJ2-1,ASSLKGVLAGGVGGSYNEQF
TRBV2,TRBJ1-2,ASHGLTGYT
TRBV7-6,TRBJ1-5,ASSSMQGSQPQH
TRBV5-6,TRBJ1-4,ASSFGTAAGEKLF
TRBV2,TRBJ2-5,ASTEGIGRSLQETQY
TRBV2,TRBJ1-1,ASRDGVNTEAF
TRBV29-1,TRBJ1-1,SVEHSMNTEAF
TRBV29-1,TRBJ2-3,SARGTRSTDTQY
TRBV20-1,TRBJ1-5,SAGGKGDQPQH
TRBV7-2,TRBJ2-1,ASSPDRLYNEQF
TRBV5-6,TRBJ2-7,ASSKRTASYEQY
TRBV6-2/TRBV6-3,TRBJ2-7,ASRTRYEQY
TRBV18,TRBJ2-5,ASSPTITGFQETQY
TRBV9,TRBJ2-7,ASSVAASGLYEQY
TRBV10-3,TRBJ1-4,AISPGTGYEKLF
TRBV7-2,TRBJ2-6,ASSAIGTGGSGANVLT
TRBV7-2,TRBJ2-7,ASSLGGTSYEQY
TRBV7-2,TRBJ1-1,ASSLRQASGEAF